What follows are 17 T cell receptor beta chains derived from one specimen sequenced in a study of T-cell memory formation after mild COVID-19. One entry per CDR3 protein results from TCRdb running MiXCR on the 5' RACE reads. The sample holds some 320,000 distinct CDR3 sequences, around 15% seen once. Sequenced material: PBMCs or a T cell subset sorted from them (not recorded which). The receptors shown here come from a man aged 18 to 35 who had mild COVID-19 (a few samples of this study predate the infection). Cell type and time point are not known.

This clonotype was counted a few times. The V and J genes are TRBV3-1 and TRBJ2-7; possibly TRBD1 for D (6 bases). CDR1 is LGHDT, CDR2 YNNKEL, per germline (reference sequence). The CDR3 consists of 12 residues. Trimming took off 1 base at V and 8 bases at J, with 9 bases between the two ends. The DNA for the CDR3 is TGTGCCAGCAGCCAAGGGCAGGGGAAGCAGTACGTC. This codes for CASSQGQGKQYV.

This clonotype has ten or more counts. The CDR3 spells CASSPGLVNEQFF. The DNA for the CDR3 is TGTGCCAGCAGCCCCGGACTTGTCAATGAGCAGTTCTTC. The J gene is TRBJ2-1, the V gene TRBV14, with D perhaps matching TRBD2 (5 bases). From germline, CDR1 is SGHDN and CDR2 FVKESK. V lost 4 bases and J 6 bases, leaving 10 bases between the germline ends. This CDR3 is built from 13 residues.

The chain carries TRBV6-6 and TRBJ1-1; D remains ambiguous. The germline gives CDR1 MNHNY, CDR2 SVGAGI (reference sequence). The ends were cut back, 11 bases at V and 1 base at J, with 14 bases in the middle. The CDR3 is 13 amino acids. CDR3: CAARLGRNTEAFF. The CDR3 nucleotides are TGTGCCGCACGACTAGGGAGGAACACTGAAGCTTTCTTT.

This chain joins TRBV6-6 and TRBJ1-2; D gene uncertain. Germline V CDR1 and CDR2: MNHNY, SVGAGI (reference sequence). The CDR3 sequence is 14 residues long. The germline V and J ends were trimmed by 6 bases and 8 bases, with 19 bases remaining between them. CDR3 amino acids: CASSALVSGRGYTF. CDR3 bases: TGTGCCAGCAGCGCGCTAGTATCGGGCAGGGGCTACACCTTC.

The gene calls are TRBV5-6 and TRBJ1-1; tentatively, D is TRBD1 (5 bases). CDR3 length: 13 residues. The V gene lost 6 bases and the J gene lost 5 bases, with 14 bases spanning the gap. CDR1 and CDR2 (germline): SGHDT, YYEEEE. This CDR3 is CASTLRGDTEAFF. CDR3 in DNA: TGTGCCAGCACCCTGCGGGGGGATACTGAAGCTTTCTTT.

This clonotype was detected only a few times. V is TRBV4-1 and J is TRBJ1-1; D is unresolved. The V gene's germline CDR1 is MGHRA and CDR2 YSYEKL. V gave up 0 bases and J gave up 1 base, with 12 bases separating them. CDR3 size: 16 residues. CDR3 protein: CASSQELRQPNTEAFF. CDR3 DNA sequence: TGCGCCAGCAGCCAAGAGCTGAGGCAGCCGAACACTGAAGCTTTCTTT.

CDR3 protein: CASSIFGETQYF. The CDR3 nucleotides are TGTGCCAGCAGTATCTTTGGAGAGACCCAGTACTTC. The genes are TRBV25-1 and TRBJ2-5; D is undetermined. Germline V gives CDR1 MGHDK, CDR2 SYGVNS. The CDR3 loop spans 12 amino acids. V lost 5 bases and J 4 bases, leaving 8 bases between the germline ends.

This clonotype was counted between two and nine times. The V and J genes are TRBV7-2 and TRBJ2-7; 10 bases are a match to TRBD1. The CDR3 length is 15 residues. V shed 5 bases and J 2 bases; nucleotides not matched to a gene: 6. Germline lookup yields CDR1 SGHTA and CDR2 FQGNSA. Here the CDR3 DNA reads TGTGCCAGCAGCGCCACGGGACAGGGGACCTACGAGCAGTACTTC. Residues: CASSATGQGTYEQYF.

DNA of the CDR3: TGTGCCAGCAGCTTAAGAAGGGGGCCCCCGGATGGCTACACCTTC. It yields the protein CASSLRRGPPDGYTF. V gene TRBV7-9 combines with J gene TRBJ1-2; TRBD1 matches 7 bases. CDR3 length equals 15 residues. V shed 2 bases and J 6 bases; nucleotides not matched to a gene: 9. Germline V gene lookup returns CDR1 SEHNR and CDR2 FQNEAQ (reference sequence).

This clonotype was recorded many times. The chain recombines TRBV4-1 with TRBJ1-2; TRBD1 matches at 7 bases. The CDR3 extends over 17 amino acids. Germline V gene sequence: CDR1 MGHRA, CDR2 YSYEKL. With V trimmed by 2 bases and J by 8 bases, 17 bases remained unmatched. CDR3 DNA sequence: TGCGCCAGCAGCCAACCTACCCGTCGACAGGGACTGAGGGGCTACACCTTC. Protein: CASSQPTRRQGLRGYTF.

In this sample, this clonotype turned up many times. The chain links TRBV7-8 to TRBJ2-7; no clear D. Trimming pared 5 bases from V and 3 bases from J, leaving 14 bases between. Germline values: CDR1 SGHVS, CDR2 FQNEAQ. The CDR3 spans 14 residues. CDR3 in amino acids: CASSQASLHYEQYF. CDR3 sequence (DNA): TGTGCCAGCAGCCAAGCCTCTCTCCACTACGAGCAGTACTTC.

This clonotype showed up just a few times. The CDR3, as DNA: TGTGCCAGCAGCTTTAGCAGGGCCGCTGAAGCTTTCTTT. This encodes CASSFSRAAEAFF. The chain has TRBV11-2 and TRBJ1-1; maybe TRBD1 (5 bases). CDR3 length: 13 residues. In germline, CDR1 is SGHAT, CDR2 FQNNGV. Trimming removed 3 bases from V and 6 bases from J, with 11 bases in between. Full variable domain (remainder filled in from reference TRBV11-2 and TRBJ1-1): EAGVAQSPRYKIIEKRQSVAFWCNPISGHATLYWYQQILGQGPKLLIQFQNNGVVDDSQLPKDRFSAERLKGVDSTLKIQPAKLEDSAVYLCASSFSRAAEAFFGQGTRLTVV.

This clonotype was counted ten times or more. CDR3 DNA: TGCGCCAGCAGCCAAGCGGTTTCGATCGGTGACACCATATATTTT. Protein sequence: CASSQAVSIGDTIYF. This rearrangement joins TRBV4-1 to TRBJ1-3; D not certain. This CDR3 has 15 amino acids. Trimming pared 1 base from V and 8 bases from J, leaving 15 bases between. Germline assignment: CDR1 MGHRA and CDR2 YSYEKL.

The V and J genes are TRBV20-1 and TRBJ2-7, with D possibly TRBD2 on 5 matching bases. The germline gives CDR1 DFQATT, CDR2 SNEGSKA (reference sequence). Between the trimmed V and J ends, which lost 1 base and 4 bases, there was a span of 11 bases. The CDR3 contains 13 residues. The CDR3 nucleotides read TGCAGTGCTAGAGCACGGACTGAATACGAGCAGTACGTC. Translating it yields CSARARTEYEQYV.

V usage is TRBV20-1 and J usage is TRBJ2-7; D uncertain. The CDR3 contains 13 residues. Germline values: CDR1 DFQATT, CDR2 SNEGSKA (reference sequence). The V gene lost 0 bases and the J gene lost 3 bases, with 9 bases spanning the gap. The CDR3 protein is CSAREVVHYEQYV. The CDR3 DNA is TGCAGTGCTAGAGAGGTGGTGCACTACGAGCAGTACGTC.

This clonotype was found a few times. CDR3 nucleotide sequence: TGTGCCAGCAGCCAAGAGGGGAAGACCCAGTACTTC. Protein: CASSQEGKTQYF. The chain couples TRBV4-2 to TRBJ2-5; D is unclear. CDR1 and CDR2 from the germline V gene are LGHNA and YNFKEQ. The CDR3 is made up of 12 amino acids. Trimming removed 0 bases at V and 6 bases at J, with 5 bases between.

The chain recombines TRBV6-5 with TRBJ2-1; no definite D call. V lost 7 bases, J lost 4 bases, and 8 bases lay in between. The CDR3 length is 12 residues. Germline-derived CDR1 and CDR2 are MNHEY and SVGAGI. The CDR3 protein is CASIAPYNEQFF. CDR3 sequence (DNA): TGTGCCAGCATCGCTCCTTACAATGAGCAGTTCTTC.